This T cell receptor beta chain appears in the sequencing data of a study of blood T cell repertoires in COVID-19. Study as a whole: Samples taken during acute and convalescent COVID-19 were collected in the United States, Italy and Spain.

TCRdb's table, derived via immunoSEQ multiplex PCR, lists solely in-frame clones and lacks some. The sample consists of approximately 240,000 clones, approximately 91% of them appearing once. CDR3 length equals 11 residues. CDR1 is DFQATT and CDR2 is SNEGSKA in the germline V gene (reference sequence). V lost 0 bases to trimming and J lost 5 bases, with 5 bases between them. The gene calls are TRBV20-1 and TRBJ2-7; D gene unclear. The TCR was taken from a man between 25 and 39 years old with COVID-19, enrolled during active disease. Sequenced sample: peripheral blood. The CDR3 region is CSARDPNEQYF. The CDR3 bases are TGCAGTGCTAGAGATCCCAACGAGCAGTACTTC.